The present T cell receptor (beta chain) was sequenced within a study of T cells in Graves' hyperthyroidism and ophthalmopathy. RNA transcripts were the template for amplifying TCR beta CDR3 regions. The TCR CDR3 was amplified in a first-round RT-PCR using the HTBI primer set. MiXCR, applied by TCRdb to the multiplex PCR reads, yields one record per CDR3 protein. The sample has about 590,000 distinct CDR3 sequences, 15% to 18% seen once. This clonotype was counted a few times. As yet, its antigen is unknown. This CDR3 is 18 amino acids long. Germline CDR1 ENHRY, CDR2 SYGVKD. After removal of 2 bases from V and 3 bases from J, the junction contained 14 bases not matched to a gene. Study outcomes and limitations: Ophthalmopathy and stable hyperthyroidism were separated by a 13 V-J model.

Sequencing input: blood. This TCR derives from a woman between 25 and 40 years old with Graves' hyperthyroidism. The rearrangement uses TRBV10-3 and TRBJ2-5; 8 positions match TRBD2. The CDR3 here is CAISERGKIRAGEETQYF. The CDR3 bases are TGTGCCATCAGTGAGCGCGGAAAGATAAGAGCGGGAGAAGAGACCCAGTACTTC.